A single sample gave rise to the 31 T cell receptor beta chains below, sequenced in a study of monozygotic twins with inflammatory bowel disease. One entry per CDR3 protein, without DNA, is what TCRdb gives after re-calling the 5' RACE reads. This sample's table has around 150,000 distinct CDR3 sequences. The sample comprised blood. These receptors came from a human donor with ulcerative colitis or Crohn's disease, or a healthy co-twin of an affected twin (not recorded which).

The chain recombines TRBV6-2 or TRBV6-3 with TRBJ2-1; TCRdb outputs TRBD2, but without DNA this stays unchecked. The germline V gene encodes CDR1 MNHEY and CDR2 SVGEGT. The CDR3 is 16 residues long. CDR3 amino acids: CASKPAGVSSYNEQFF.

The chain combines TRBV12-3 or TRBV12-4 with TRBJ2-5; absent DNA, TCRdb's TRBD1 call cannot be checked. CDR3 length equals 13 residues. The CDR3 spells CASSLGQLETQYF.

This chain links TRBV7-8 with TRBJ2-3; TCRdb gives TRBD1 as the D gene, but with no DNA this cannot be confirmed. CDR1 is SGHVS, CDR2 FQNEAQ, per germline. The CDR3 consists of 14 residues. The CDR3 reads CASSELGTTDTQYF.

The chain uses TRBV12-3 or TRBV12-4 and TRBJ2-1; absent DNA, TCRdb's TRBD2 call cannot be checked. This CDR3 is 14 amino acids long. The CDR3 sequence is CASSRASGSTRQFF.

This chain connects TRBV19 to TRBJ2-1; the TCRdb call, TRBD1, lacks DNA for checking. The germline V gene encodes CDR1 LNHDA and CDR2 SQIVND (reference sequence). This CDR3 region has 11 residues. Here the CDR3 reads CVTKRGDSGFF.

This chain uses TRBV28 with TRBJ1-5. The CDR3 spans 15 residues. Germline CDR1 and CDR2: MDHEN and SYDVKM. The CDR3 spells CASSLGGGTNQPQHF.

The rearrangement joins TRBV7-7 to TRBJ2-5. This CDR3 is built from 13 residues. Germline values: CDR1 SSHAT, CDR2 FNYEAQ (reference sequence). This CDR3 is CASSLESGETQYF.

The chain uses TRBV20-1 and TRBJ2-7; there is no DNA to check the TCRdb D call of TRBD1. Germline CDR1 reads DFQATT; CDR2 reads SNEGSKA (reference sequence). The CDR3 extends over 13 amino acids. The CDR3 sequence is CSAIQGWAYEQYF.

The chain's CDR3 is CASSPDINTEAFF. The rearrangement uses TRBV5-1 and TRBJ1-1. This CDR3 comprises 13 residues. Germline-derived CDR1 and CDR2 are SGHRS and YFSETQ.

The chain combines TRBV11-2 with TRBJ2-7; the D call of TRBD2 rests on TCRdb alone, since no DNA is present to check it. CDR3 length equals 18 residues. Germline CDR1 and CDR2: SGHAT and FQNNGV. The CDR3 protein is CASSSRTSGRARAHEQYF.

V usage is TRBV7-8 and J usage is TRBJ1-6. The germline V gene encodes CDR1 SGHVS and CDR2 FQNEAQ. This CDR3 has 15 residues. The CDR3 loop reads CASSLGHMNNSPLHF.

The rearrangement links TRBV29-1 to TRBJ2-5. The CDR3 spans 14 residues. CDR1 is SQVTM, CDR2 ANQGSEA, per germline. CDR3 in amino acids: CSVSRRTYQETQYF.

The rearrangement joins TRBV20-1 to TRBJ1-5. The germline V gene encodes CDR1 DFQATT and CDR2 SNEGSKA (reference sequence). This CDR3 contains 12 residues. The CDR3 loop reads CSARGSNQPQHF.

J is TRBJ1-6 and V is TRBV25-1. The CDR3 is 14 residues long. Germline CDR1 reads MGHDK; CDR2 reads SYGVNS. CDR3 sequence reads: CASSEYQEGSPLHF.

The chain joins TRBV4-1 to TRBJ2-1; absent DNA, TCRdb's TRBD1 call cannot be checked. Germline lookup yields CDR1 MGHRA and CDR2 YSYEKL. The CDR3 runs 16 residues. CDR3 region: CASSQEGTGNDNEQFF.

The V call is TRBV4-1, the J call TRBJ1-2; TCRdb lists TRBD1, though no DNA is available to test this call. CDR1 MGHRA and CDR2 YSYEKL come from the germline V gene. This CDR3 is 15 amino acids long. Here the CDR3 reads CASSQRDRVVYGYTF.

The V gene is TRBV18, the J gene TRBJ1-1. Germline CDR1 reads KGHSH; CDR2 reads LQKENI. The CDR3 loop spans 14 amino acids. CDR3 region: CASSPGSIGTEAFF.

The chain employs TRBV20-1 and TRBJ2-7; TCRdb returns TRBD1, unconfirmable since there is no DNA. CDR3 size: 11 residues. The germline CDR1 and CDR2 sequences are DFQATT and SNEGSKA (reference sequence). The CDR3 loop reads CSPQEAGYQYF.

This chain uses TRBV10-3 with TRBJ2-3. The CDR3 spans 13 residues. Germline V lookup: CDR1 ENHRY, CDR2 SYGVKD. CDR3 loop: CAISEGSEDTQYF.

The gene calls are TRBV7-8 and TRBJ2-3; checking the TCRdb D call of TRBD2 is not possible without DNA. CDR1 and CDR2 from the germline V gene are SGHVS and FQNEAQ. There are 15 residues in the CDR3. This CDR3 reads CASSPELAGDDTQYF.

This CDR3 reads CASSFLGKLYEQYF. The chain uses TRBV28 and TRBJ2-7. Germline loops: CDR1 MDHEN, CDR2 SYDVKM. The CDR3 has 14 residues. Combining the CDR3 with reference TRBV28 and TRBJ2-7 gives the whole variable domain DVKVTQSSRYLVKRTGEKVFLECVQDMDHENMFWYRQDPGLGLRLIYFSYDVKMKEKGDIPEGYSVSREKKERFSLILESASTNQTSMYLCASSFLGKLYEQYFGPGTRLTVT.

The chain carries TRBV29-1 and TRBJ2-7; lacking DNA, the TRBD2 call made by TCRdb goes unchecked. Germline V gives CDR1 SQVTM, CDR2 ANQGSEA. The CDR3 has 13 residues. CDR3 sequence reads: CSVKGLGSYEQYF.

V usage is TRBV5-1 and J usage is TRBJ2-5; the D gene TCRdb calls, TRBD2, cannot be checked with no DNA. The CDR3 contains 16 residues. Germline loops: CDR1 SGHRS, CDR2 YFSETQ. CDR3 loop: CASSLYRAGGQETQYF. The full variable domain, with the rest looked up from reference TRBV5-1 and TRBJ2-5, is KAGVTQTPRYLIKTRGQQVTLSCSPISGHRSVSWYQQTPGQGLQFLFEYFSETQRNKGNFPGRFSGRQFSNSRSEMNVSTLELGDSALYLCASSLYRAGGQETQYFGPGTRLLVL.

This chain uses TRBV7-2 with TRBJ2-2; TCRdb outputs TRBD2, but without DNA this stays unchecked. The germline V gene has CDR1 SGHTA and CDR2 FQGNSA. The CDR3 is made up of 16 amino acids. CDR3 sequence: CASSYKLVSFTGELFF.

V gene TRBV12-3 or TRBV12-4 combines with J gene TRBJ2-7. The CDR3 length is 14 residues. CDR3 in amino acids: CASSLAGDSYEQYF.

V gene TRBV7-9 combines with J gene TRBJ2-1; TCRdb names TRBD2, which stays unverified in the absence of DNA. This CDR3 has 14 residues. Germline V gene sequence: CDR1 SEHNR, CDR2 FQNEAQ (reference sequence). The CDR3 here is CASSLGSGYNEQFF. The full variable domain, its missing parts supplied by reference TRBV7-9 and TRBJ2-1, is DTGVSQNPRHKITKRGQNVTFRCDPISEHNRLYWYRQTLGQGPEFLTYFQNEAQLEKSRLLSDRFSAERPKGSFSTLEIQRTEQGDSAMYLCASSLGSGYNEQFFGPGTRLTVL.

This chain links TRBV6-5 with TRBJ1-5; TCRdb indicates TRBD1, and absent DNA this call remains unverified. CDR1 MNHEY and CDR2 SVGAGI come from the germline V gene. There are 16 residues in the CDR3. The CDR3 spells CASSYSRQGADQPQHF.

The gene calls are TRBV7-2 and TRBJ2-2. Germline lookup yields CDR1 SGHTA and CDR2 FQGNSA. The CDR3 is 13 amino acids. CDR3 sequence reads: CASSFLNTGELFF.

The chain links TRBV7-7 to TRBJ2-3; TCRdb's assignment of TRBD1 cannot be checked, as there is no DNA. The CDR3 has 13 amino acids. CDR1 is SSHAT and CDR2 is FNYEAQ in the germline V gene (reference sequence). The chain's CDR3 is CASSSREGAMQYF.

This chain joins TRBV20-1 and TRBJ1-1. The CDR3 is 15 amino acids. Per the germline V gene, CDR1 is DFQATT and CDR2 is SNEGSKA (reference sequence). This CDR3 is CSARDPGLGNTEAFF.

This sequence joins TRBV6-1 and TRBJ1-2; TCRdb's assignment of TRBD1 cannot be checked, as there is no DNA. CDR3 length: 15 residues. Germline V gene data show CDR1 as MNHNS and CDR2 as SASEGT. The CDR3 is CASSLFTAPAYGYTF.